A selection of T cell receptor beta chains follows, all from one sample in a study of blood T cells in healthy people across ages. One entry per CDR3 protein, called by TCRdb with MiXCR from the 5' RACE reads. The repertoire holds 1.5 million to 2 million distinct CDR3 sequences, roughly 32% seen once, with around 11% in the top ten. Source material: blood. Every receptor here comes from a young woman in good health. Each CDR3 is given with its conserved first and last residue. A D gene is named only where the DNA matches it firmly. Not all rows give a size; the values are once, few, many and, for expanded clones, a class.

clone size: NA
V gene: TRBV7-9
J gene: TRBJ1-6
D gene: NA
CDR3 protein: CASSLVGVRNSPLHF
CDR3 DNA: TGTGCCAGCAGCTTAGTGGGGGTGAGGAATTCACCCCTCCACTTT

clone size: few
V gene: TRBV15
J gene: TRBJ2-6
D gene: NA
CDR3 protein: CATSRETSGANVLTF
CDR3 DNA: TGTGCCACCAGCAGAGAGACCTCTGGGGCCAACGTCCTGACTTTC

clone size: NA
V gene: TRBV5-4
J gene: TRBJ1-6
D gene: NA
CDR3 protein: CASSLDTVYNSPLHF
CDR3 DNA: TGTGCCAGCAGCTTGGATACAGTCTATAATTCACCCCTCCACTTT

clone size: NA
V gene: TRBV28
J gene: TRBJ1-5
D gene: NA
CDR3 protein: CASSLMGGRSNQPQHF
CDR3 DNA: TGTGCCAGCAGTTTGATGGGGGGACGGAGCAATCAGCCCCAGCATTTT

clone size: NA
V gene: TRBV19
J gene: TRBJ2-1
D gene: TRBD1
CDR3 protein: CASSPRGQGADNEQFF
CDR3 DNA: TGTGCCAGTAGTCCCAGGGGACAGGGGGCGGACAATGAGCAGTTCTTC

clone size: NA
V gene: TRBV7-9
J gene: TRBJ2-7
D gene: NA
CDR3 protein: CASSLIGAYNEQYF
CDR3 DNA: TGTGCCAGCAGCTTAATCGGGGCCTACAATGAGCAGTACTTC

clone size: NA
V gene: TRBV7-2
J gene: TRBJ2-5
D gene: NA
CDR3 protein: CASSKGRATRETQYF
CDR3 DNA: TGTGCCAGCAGCAAGGGCAGGGCAACCCGCGAGACCCAGTACTTC

clone size: NA
V gene: TRBV6-5
J gene: TRBJ2-7
D gene: NA
CDR3 protein: CASSSWDLPYEQYF
CDR3 DNA: TGTGCCAGCAGTAGTTGGGACTTACCCTACGAGCAGTACTTC

clone size: NA
V gene: TRBV15
J gene: TRBJ1-1
D gene: TRBD1
CDR3 protein: CATSRRQGGAEAFF
CDR3 DNA: TGTGCCACCAGCAGGAGACAGGGAGGGGCTGAAGCTTTCTTT

clone size: few
V gene: TRBV9
J gene: TRBJ2-7
D gene: TRBD2
CDR3 protein: CASSLRAGVREQYF
CDR3 DNA: TGTGCCAGCAGCCTTCGCGCGGGAGTACGCGAGCAGTACTTC

clone size: NA
V gene: TRBV7-2
J gene: TRBJ2-5
D gene: NA
CDR3 protein: CASSAGTAGVKTQYF
CDR3 DNA: TGTGCCAGCAGCGCTGGGACGGCCGGGGTTAAGACCCAGTACTTC

clone size: few
V gene: TRBV10-3
J gene: TRBJ2-3
D gene: TRBD2
CDR3 protein: CAISEQAGGLTQYF
CDR3 DNA: TGTGCCATCAGTGAACAAGCGGGGGGGCTTACGCAGTATTTT

clone size: NA
V gene: TRBV5-5
J gene: TRBJ2-1
D gene: NA
CDR3 protein: CASSLEWDSYNEQFF
CDR3 DNA: TGTGCCAGCAGCTTGGAATGGGATTCCTACAATGAGCAGTTCTTC

clone size: NA
V gene: TRBV20-1
J gene: TRBJ1-1
D gene: NA
CDR3 protein: CSARDGRLGGNTEAFF
CDR3 DNA: TGCAGCGCTAGAGATGGTCGATTAGGGGGGAACACTGAAGCTTTCTTT

clone size: few
V gene: TRBV7-9
J gene: TRBJ2-5
D gene: NA
CDR3 protein: CASSLGFWEKSETQYF
CDR3 DNA: TGTGCCAGCAGCTTAGGTTTTTGGGAGAAGAGTGAGACCCAGTACTTC

clone size: few
V gene: TRBV2
J gene: TRBJ2-7
D gene: NA
CDR3 protein: CASSGLGGSYEQYF
CDR3 DNA: TGTGCCAGCAGTGGCCTAGGCGGTTCCTACGAGCAGTACTTC

clone size: NA
V gene: TRBV20-1
J gene: TRBJ2-2
D gene: NA
CDR3 protein: CSAWTVTELFF
CDR3 DNA: TGCAGTGCCTGGACGGTTACTGAGCTGTTTTTT

clone size: NA
V gene: TRBV6-4
J gene: TRBJ1-2
D gene: NA
CDR3 protein: CASSDREGYGYTF
CDR3 DNA: TGTGCCAGCAGTGACAGGGAAGGCTATGGCTACACCTTC

clone size: NA
V gene: TRBV6-1
J gene: TRBJ1-1
D gene: NA
CDR3 protein: CASSGPGRNMNTEAFF
CDR3 DNA: TGTGCCAGCAGTGGACCGGGACGCAACATGAACACTGAAGCTTTCTTT

clone size: NA
V gene: TRBV5-1
J gene: TRBJ1-1
D gene: NA
CDR3 protein: CASSPSVSRLNTEAFF
CDR3 DNA: TGCGCCAGCAGCCCTAGTGTGTCTCGGCTTAACACTGAAGCTTTCTTT

clone size: few
V gene: TRBV30
J gene: TRBJ2-3
D gene: TRBD2
CDR3 protein: CARRSGEEDTQYF
CDR3 DNA: TGTGCCCGAAGAAGCGGGGAGGAAGATACGCAGTATTTT

clone size: NA
V gene: TRBV14
J gene: TRBJ2-5
D gene: TRBD2
CDR3 protein: CASSQTWGLAGGGETQYF
CDR3 DNA: TGTGCCAGCAGCCAGACGTGGGGACTAGCGGGAGGGGGCGAGACCCAGTACTTC

clone size: few
V gene: TRBV6-6
J gene: TRBJ2-7
D gene: NA
CDR3 protein: CASSYSFAGPSYEQYF
CDR3 DNA: TGTGCCAGCAGTTACTCTTTTGCGGGACCATCCTACGAGCAGTACTTC

clone size: NA
V gene: TRBV6-1
J gene: TRBJ1-5
D gene: NA
CDR3 protein: CASVWTATNQPQHF
CDR3 DNA: TGTGCCAGCGTTTGGACAGCCACTAATCAGCCCCAGCATTTT

clone size: NA
V gene: TRBV5-1
J gene: TRBJ1-2
D gene: TRBD1
CDR3 protein: CASSLGPGQGFGNYGYTF
CDR3 DNA: TGCGCCAGCAGCTTGGGCCCGGGACAGGGATTCGGTAACTATGGCTACACCTTC

clone size: many
V gene: TRBV12-3/TRBV12-4
J gene: TRBJ1-2
D gene: NA
CDR3 protein: CASSLEQANYGYTF
CDR3 DNA: TGTGCCAGCAGTTTAGAACAGGCCAACTATGGCTACACCTTC

clone size: few
V gene: TRBV12-3/TRBV12-4
J gene: TRBJ1-1
D gene: NA
CDR3 protein: CASSYSGTLNTEAFF
CDR3 DNA: TGTGCCAGCAGCTACTCCGGGACTCTGAACACTGAAGCTTTCTTT

clone size: NA
V gene: TRBV27
J gene: TRBJ1-5
D gene: NA
CDR3 protein: CASSSQGQPNQPQHF
CDR3 DNA: TGTGCCAGCAGTTCCCAAGGACAGCCCAATCAGCCCCAGCATTTT

clone size: few
V gene: TRBV15
J gene: TRBJ2-1
D gene: TRBD1
CDR3 protein: CATSRGQGTYNEQFF
CDR3 DNA: TGTGCCACCAGCAGAGGACAGGGGACCTACAATGAGCAGTTCTTC

clone size: few
V gene: TRBV9
J gene: TRBJ1-1
D gene: NA
CDR3 protein: CASSVGGGGGTEAFF
CDR3 DNA: TGTGCCAGCAGCGTAGGCGGGGGAGGAGGCACTGAAGCTTTCTTT

clone size: NA
V gene: TRBV5-1
J gene: TRBJ2-1
D gene: TRBD2
CDR3 protein: CASSYTSGSRYEQFF
CDR3 DNA: TGCGCCAGCAGCTACACTAGCGGGTCCCGGTATGAGCAGTTCTTC

clone size: once
V gene: TRBV2
J gene: TRBJ2-7
D gene: TRBD2
CDR3 protein: CASRVGTSNYEQYF
CDR3 DNA: TGTGCCAGCAGGGTTGGGACTAGCAACTACGAGCAGTACTTC

clone size: NA
V gene: TRBV6-1
J gene: TRBJ2-7
D gene: NA
CDR3 protein: CASTVSGGTYEQYF
CDR3 DNA: TGTGCCAGCACGGTATCGGGCGGTACCTACGAGCAGTACTTC

clone size: few
V gene: TRBV7-9
J gene: TRBJ1-4
D gene: NA
CDR3 protein: CASSLAHDSSTNEKLFF
CDR3 DNA: TGTGCCAGCAGCTTAGCCCACGACAGCTCAACTAATGAAAAACTGTTTTTT

clone size: few
V gene: TRBV6-1
J gene: TRBJ2-1
D gene: NA
CDR3 protein: CASSSSTTRGITYNEQFF
CDR3 DNA: TGTGCCAGCAGCTCTAGCACGACACGGGGGATAACCTACAATGAGCAGTTCTTC

clone size: NA
V gene: TRBV29-1
J gene: TRBJ2-3
D gene: TRBD2
CDR3 protein: CSVPTSGIADTQYF
CDR3 DNA: TGCAGCGTGCCCACTAGCGGTATTGCGGATACGCAGTATTTT

clone size: NA
V gene: TRBV20-1
J gene: TRBJ2-5
D gene: TRBD2
CDR3 protein: CSARRRGRSLYQETQYF
CDR3 DNA: TGCAGTGCTAGAAGGCGCGGGAGGTCCCTGTACCAAGAGACCCAGTACTTC

clone size: many
V gene: TRBV20-1
J gene: TRBJ2-7
D gene: NA
CDR3 protein: CSARDKQLYEQYF
CDR3 DNA: TGCAGTGCTAGAGATAAACAGCTATACGAGCAGTACTTC

clone size: few
V gene: TRBV20-1
J gene: TRBJ1-1
D gene: TRBD1
CDR3 protein: CSAQDRAYLYEAFF
CDR3 DNA: TGCAGTGCTCAGGACAGGGCCTACCTTTATGAAGCTTTCTTT

clone size: few
V gene: TRBV6-1
J gene: TRBJ1-1
D gene: NA
CDR3 protein: CASSFGPGNTEAFF
CDR3 DNA: NA

clone size: NA
V gene: TRBV4-2
J gene: TRBJ2-5
D gene: TRBD1
CDR3 protein: CASSNPGQGYQETQYF
CDR3 DNA: TGTGCCAGCAGTAACCCGGGACAGGGGTACCAAGAGACCCAGTACTTC

clone size: NA
V gene: TRBV24-1
J gene: TRBJ2-6
D gene: NA
CDR3 protein: CATSARDSGANVLTF
CDR3 DNA: TGTGCCACCAGTGCCAGGGACTCTGGGGCCAACGTCCTGACTTTC

clone size: NA
V gene: TRBV20-1
J gene: TRBJ2-1
D gene: NA
CDR3 protein: CSAKYTYGGNEQFF
CDR3 DNA: TGCAGTGCTAAATACACATATGGGGGCAATGAGCAGTTCTTC

clone size: NA
V gene: TRBV5-1
J gene: TRBJ1-1
D gene: TRBD1
CDR3 protein: CASSLAGGQGGTEAFF
CDR3 DNA: TGCGCCAGCAGCTTGGCCGGGGGACAGGGAGGCACTGAAGCTTTCTTT

clone size: NA
V gene: TRBV15
J gene: TRBJ1-5
D gene: TRBD1
CDR3 protein: CATSRGRTGKPQHF
CDR3 DNA: TGTGCCACCAGCAGGGGCCGGACAGGGAAGCCCCAGCATTTT

clone size: few
V gene: TRBV24-1
J gene: TRBJ2-3
D gene: NA
CDR3 protein: CATSARPDSTDTQYF
CDR3 DNA: TGTGCCACCAGTGCACGCCCGGACAGCACAGATACGCAGTATTTT

clone size: few
V gene: TRBV4-1
J gene: TRBJ2-6
D gene: NA
CDR3 protein: CASSQTLGGPRSVGISGANVLTF
CDR3 DNA: TGCGCCAGCAGCCAAACCCTGGGGGGCCCAAGGTCGGTAGGGATCTCTGGGGCCAACGTCCTGACTTTC

clone size: many
V gene: TRBV27
J gene: TRBJ1-5
D gene: NA
CDR3 protein: CASSTGNQPQHF
CDR3 DNA: TGTGCCAGCTCGACCGGCAATCAGCCCCAGCATTTT

clone size: NA
V gene: TRBV4-1
J gene: TRBJ2-7
D gene: TRBD1
CDR3 protein: CANSPRTGLYEQYF
CDR3 DNA: TGCGCCAACAGCCCGCGGACAGGGTTGTACGAGCAGTACTTC

clone size: NA
V gene: TRBV5-1
J gene: TRBJ2-1
D gene: NA
CDR3 protein: CASSQISPGRDEQFF
CDR3 DNA: TGCGCCAGCAGCCAGATTAGCCCCGGTCGGGATGAGCAGTTCTTC

clone size: few
V gene: TRBV28
J gene: TRBJ2-3
D gene: NA
CDR3 protein: CASSFLGYGDTQYF
CDR3 DNA: TGTGCCAGCAGTTTTCTCGGCTACGGGGATACGCAGTATTTT

clone size: NA
V gene: TRBV7-2
J gene: TRBJ2-7
D gene: NA
CDR3 protein: CASSFDIPYEQYF
CDR3 DNA: TGTGCCAGCAGCTTTGACATTCCCTACGAGCAGTACTTC

clone size: NA
V gene: TRBV7-6
J gene: TRBJ2-1
D gene: NA
CDR3 protein: CASSARGTPDEQFF
CDR3 DNA: TGTGCCAGCAGCGCCCGAGGGACGCCCGATGAGCAGTTCTTC

clone size: NA
V gene: TRBV11-2
J gene: TRBJ1-5
D gene: NA
CDR3 protein: CTGSLDRGQPQHF
CDR3 DNA: TGTACCGGCAGCTTAGATCGAGGACAGCCCCAGCATTTT

clone size: many
V gene: TRBV29-1
J gene: TRBJ2-1
D gene: TRBD2
CDR3 protein: CSVPLAGALNEQFF
CDR3 DNA: TGCAGCGTTCCACTAGCGGGAGCCCTCAATGAGCAGTTCTTC

clone size: NA
V gene: TRBV6-6
J gene: TRBJ1-2
D gene: NA
CDR3 protein: CASSPGGSRNYGYTF
CDR3 DNA: TGTGCCAGCAGCCCGGGCGGGAGTAGAAACTATGGCTACACCTTC

clone size: few
V gene: TRBV7-8
J gene: TRBJ1-4
D gene: NA
CDR3 protein: CASSKETTNEKLFF
CDR3 DNA: TGTGCCAGCTCTAAAGAGACAACTAATGAAAAACTGTTTTTT

clone size: NA
V gene: TRBV11-3
J gene: TRBJ2-1
D gene: NA
CDR3 protein: CASPHTPSSYNEQFF
CDR3 DNA: TGTGCCAGTCCTCATACTCCAAGCTCCTACAATGAGCAGTTCTTC

clone size: NA
V gene: TRBV7-9
J gene: TRBJ2-5
D gene: NA
CDR3 protein: CASGFLRRRQGGETQYF
CDR3 DNA: TGTGCCAGCGGCTTTTTACGACGAAGACAGGGAGGGGAGACCCAGTACTTC